The 19 T cell receptor beta chains given below trace back to one sample, sequenced in a study of post-analysis software for immune sequencing data. TCR beta cDNA libraries included unique molecular identifiers. One entry per CDR3 protein results from TCRdb running MiXCR on the PCR reads. The sample has approximately 660,000 distinct CDR3 sequences, approximately 60% seen once. For these TCRs, the target antigens are not known. Overall study results and limits: TRBV5-6, TRBV5-1 and TRBV20-1 were among four to six TRBV segments more frequent in patients than controls.

Sequenced input: blood. The source of these receptors is a girl aged 2-15 years with multiple sclerosis.

The J gene is TRBJ2-7, the V gene TRBV7-9, with D possibly TRBD2 on 7 matching bases. The CDR3 contains 17 residues. Trimming took 1 base from V and 0 from J, leaving 16 bases between them. Per the germline V gene, CDR1 is SEHNR and CDR2 is FQNEAQ (reference sequence). CDR3 DNA sequence: TGTGCCAGCAGCTTAGGGGGGCTAGCGGTAAACTCCTACGAGCAGTACTTC. Translation: CASSLGGLAVNSYEQYF.

This clonotype came up a few times. The chain joins TRBV27 to TRBJ1-4, with D unresolved. V shed 5 bases and J shed 0 bases, with 7 bases lying between them. This CDR3 has 14 residues. Germline lookup yields CDR1 MNHEY and CDR2 SMNVEV (reference sequence). The CDR3 loop reads CASSTGTTNEKLFF. The DNA of the CDR3 is TGTGCCAGCAGTACCGGGACAACTAATGAAAAACTGTTTTTT.

This clonotype was observed a few times. The gene calls are TRBV7-9 and TRBJ2-5, with 7 bases that match TRBD1. This CDR3 is 15 amino acids long. CDR1 and CDR2 (germline): SEHNR, FQNEAQ (reference sequence). J was trimmed by 0 bases and V by 6 bases; bases with no gene match: 7. CDR3 DNA: TGTGCCAGCAGAAAAGGGGGCACGTACCAAGAGACCCAGTACTTC. Amino acids: CASRKGGTYQETQYF.

This chain connects TRBV14 to TRBJ1-1, with 11 bases fitting TRBD1. The junction had 4 bases not matched to a gene; V was cut back by 4 bases and J by 6 bases. The germline V gene has CDR1 SGHDN and CDR2 FVKESK. The CDR3 runs 14 residues. The CDR3 protein is CASSRKGQGAEAFF. The CDR3 DNA reads TGTGCCAGCAGCCGCAAGGGACAGGGGGCTGAAGCTTTCTTT.

The rearrangement joins TRBV20-1 to TRBJ1-5; 9 bases are shared with TRBD1. There are 14 residues in the CDR3. Germline CDR1 and CDR2: DFQATT and SNEGSKA (reference sequence). V trimming: 1 base; J trimming: 6 bases; junction bases outside the gene matches: 4. CDR3 loop: CSARAQGALQPQHF. In nucleotides, the CDR3 is TGCAGTGCTAGAGCACAGGGGGCCCTTCAGCCCCAGCATTTT.

The chain couples TRBV4-1 to TRBJ2-4; perhaps TRBD1 as D (5 bases). The J call is doubtful: the DNA matches TRBJ2-5 better. The CDR3 contains 16 residues. Germline CDR1 MGHRA, CDR2 YSYEKL. The chain's CDR3 is CASSQGWTSPRETQYF. The CDR3 DNA reads as TGCGCCAGCAGCCAAGGTTGGACATCCCCGCGAGAGACCCAGTACTTC.

This clonotype occurred once. CDR3 residues: CATSPGAEQYF. The CDR3 DNA follows: TGTGCCACCAGCCCTGGGGCGGAGCAGTACTTC. The chain couples TRBV15 to TRBJ2-7; perhaps TRBD1 as D (5 bases). Trimming pared 5 bases from V and 7 bases from J, leaving 9 bases between. The CDR3 sequence is 11 residues long. Germline CDR1 LNHNV, CDR2 YYDKDF (reference sequence).

The rearrangement uses TRBV6-5 and TRBJ1-2, with D perhaps matching TRBD1 (6 bases). Germline assignment: CDR1 MNHEY and CDR2 SVGAGI. With 2 bases removed from V and 1 base from J, the gap between germline ends came to 8 bases. This CDR3 is 14 amino acids long. The CDR3 nucleotides read TGTGCCAGCAGTTACGGGACATTTAACTATGGCTACACCTTC. It codes for CASSYGTFNYGYTF.

This clonotype appeared a few times. The rearrangement uses TRBV29-1 and TRBJ2-1; 9 bases align to TRBD1. CDR1 SQVTM and CDR2 ANQGSEA come from the germline V gene. CDR3 length: 18 amino acids. J lost 7 bases, V lost 0 bases, and 16 bases had no gene match. The CDR3 coding sequence is TGCAGCGTTGAAGATCGCCGAGTAGGGACAGGGCTCGGGAATGAGCAGTTCTTC. This sequence encodes CSVEDRRVGTGLGNEQFF.

The V and J genes are TRBV6-5 and TRBJ2-3, with TRBD2 matching 7 bases. V was clipped by 2 bases and J by 2 bases; unmatched bases: 1. Germline V gene sequence: CDR1 MNHEY, CDR2 SVGAGI. The CDR3 extends over 14 amino acids. The CDR3 DNA follows: TGTGCCAGCAGTTACGAGCGGGACACAGATACGCAGTATTTT. It yields the protein CASSYERDTDTQYF.

This rearrangement joins TRBV20-1 to TRBJ2-1, with D unclear. V lost 3 bases to trimming and J lost 6 bases, with 18 bases between them. There are 15 residues in the CDR3. The germline gives CDR1 DFQATT, CDR2 SNEGSKA (reference sequence). DNA for the CDR3: TGCAGTGCTAGGGGTGGGCAGCTGGGTAGCAATGAGCAGTTCTTC. As protein: CSARGGQLGSNEQFF.

This chain joins TRBV6-5 and TRBJ1-1; no clear D gene. Germline CDR1 reads MNHEY; CDR2 reads SVGAGI. V lost 6 bases, J lost 1 base, and 12 bases lay in between. This CDR3 is 14 amino acids long. The CDR3 DNA reads TGTGCCAGCAGGCCCTGGGCCGAGAACACTGAAGCTTTCTTT. This codes for CASRPWAENTEAFF.

The table lists this clonotype with a few counts. This chain uses TRBV7-9 with TRBJ2-4; D remains unclear. Germline lookup yields CDR1 SEHNR and CDR2 FQNEAQ (reference sequence). V lost 2 bases, J lost 0 bases, and 14 bases lay in between. The CDR3 is made up of 17 amino acids. The CDR3 loop reads CASSLKPDDIAKNIQYF. CDR3 nucleotide sequence: TGTGCCAGCAGCTTAAAGCCGGACGATATAGCCAAAAACATTCAGTACTTC.

The chain employs TRBV29-1 and TRBJ2-3; 9 bases line up with TRBD1. J was trimmed by 0 bases and V by 4 bases; bases with no gene match: 2. CDR1 is SQVTM, CDR2 ANQGSEA, per germline. CDR3 length: 14 amino acids. The CDR3 here is CSVGGQGSTDTQYF. In DNA form, the CDR3 reads TGCAGCGTTGGGGGACAGGGCAGCACAGATACGCAGTATTTT.

This clonotype has just a few counts. The V call is TRBV5-5, the J call TRBJ2-6; either TRBD1 or TRBD2 may supply D (5 bases each). The CDR3 spans 17 residues. Trimming took off 1 base at V and 6 bases at J, with 17 bases between the two ends. Germline V gene data show CDR1 as SGHKS and CDR2 as YYEKEE (reference sequence). The CDR3 loop is CASSLNVRGFEANVLTF. DNA of the CDR3: TGTGCCAGCAGCTTGAATGTGAGGGGCTTCGAGGCCAACGTCCTGACTTTC.

The chain links TRBV20-1 to TRBJ2-5, with TRBD1 matching over 9 bases. The J call is in doubt because the DNA end fits TRBJ2-7 better. Per the germline V gene, CDR1 is DFQATT and CDR2 is SNEGSKA (reference sequence). The CDR3 runs 15 residues. The CDR3 region is CSARRTGDAAYEQYF. For the CDR3, the DNA is TGCAGTGCTAGACGGACAGGGGACGCCGCCTACGAGCAGTACTTC.

J is TRBJ2-3 and V is TRBV29-1, with D perhaps assigned TRBD1 or TRBD2 (6 bases each). The CDR3 is 16 residues long. CDR1 is SQVTM, CDR2 ANQGSEA, per germline. Trimming cost V 5 bases and J 2 bases, with 20 bases left between them. CDR3 sequence reads: CSVHGMGGLLTDTQYF. The CDR3 coding sequence is TGCAGCGTTCATGGAATGGGGGGCCTCCTCACAGATACGCAGTATTTT.

The chain is built from TRBV12-3 or TRBV12-4 and TRBJ1-2; maybe TRBD1 (5 bases). This CDR3 is 13 amino acids long. Trimming took 6 bases from V and 7 from J, leaving 15 bases between them. DNA of the CDR3: TGTGCCAGCAGCATCCGGACAATCGGTGGCTACACCTTC. Its translation is CASSIRTIGGYTF.

The rearrangement joins TRBV20-1 to TRBJ1-5, with D perhaps TRBD1 (6 bases). V was shortened by 6 bases and J by 0 bases, with 12 bases between the two germline ends. The CDR3 covers 14 residues. CDR1 DFQATT and CDR2 SNEGSKA come from the germline V gene (reference sequence). Here the CDR3 reads CSAIRDISNQPQHF. In DNA, the CDR3 is TGCAGTGCCATTCGGGACATTAGCAATCAGCCCCAGCATTTT.